The 24 T cell receptor beta chains reported below all come from one sample, sequenced in a study of EBV T-cell therapy then PD-1 blockade in nasopharyngeal carcinoma listed by TCRdb under 2021. These receptors' targets are unknown. Read against the paper, the sample's treatment or condition label means: AdE1-LMPpoly-expanded autologous EBV-specific T-cell therapy followed by anti-PD-1 nivolumab. The method was the immunoSEQ multiplex PCR assay. The table was pulled from immuneACCESS by TCRdb, which kept in-frame rearrangements only. Such tables lose some clones; where checked, under half of the loss comes from unresolved V genes, and the rest has no known cause. Present in this sample are more than 15,000 clones, roughly 88% of which were seen just once. The ten largest make up less than 30% of the sample. The input for sequencing was CD8+ T cells from blood, taken at day 0 from a patient whose treatment included autologous EBV-specific T cells and nivolumab. These receptors originate from a man between 40 and 49 years old with nasopharyngeal carcinoma.

This chain connects TRBV6-5 to TRBJ1-6; perhaps TRBD1 as D (5 bases). The CDR3 spans 15 residues. In germline, CDR1 is MNHEY, CDR2 SVGAGI. Trimming removed 7 bases at V and 9 bases at J, with 19 bases between. Here the CDR3 DNA reads TGTGCCAGCAAAACCCTTTTGGGGGGGGGTTCACCCCTCCACTTT. It is translated as CASKTLLGGGSPLHF.

The chain carries TRBV28 and TRBJ1-1; D not certain. V dropped 8 bases and J dropped 0 bases, with 16 bases sitting between them. The V gene's germline CDR1 is MDHEN and CDR2 SYDVKM. The CDR3 covers 15 residues. The CDR3 sequence is CASSLEGLMNTEAFF. In DNA form, the CDR3 reads TGTGCCAGCTCGTTGGAAGGACTCATGAACACTGAAGCTTTCTTT.

V is TRBV5-1 and J is TRBJ2-1; tentatively, D is TRBD2 (5 bases). This CDR3 spans 14 amino acids. Trimming shortened V by 1 base and J by 4 bases, and 9 bases separated the two germline ends. Per germline, CDR1 SGHRS and CDR2 YFSETQ. CDR3 sequence reads: CASSLYRGYNEQFF. In DNA, the CDR3 is TGCGCCAGCAGCTTGTATCGGGGTTACAATGAGCAGTTCTTC.

In its sample, this clone was seen once. This chain joins TRBV5-1 and TRBJ2-1; 9 bases align to TRBD2. V lost 1 base, J lost 2 bases, and 7 bases stayed unmatched. The CDR3 runs to 17 residues. Germline V lookup: CDR1 SGHRS, CDR2 YFSETQ. In DNA form, the CDR3 reads TGCGCCAGCAGCTTGAGCCCAGCGGGGGGCCCCTACAATGAGCAGTTCTTC. Residues: CASSLSPAGGPYNEQFF.

The chain uses TRBV7-9 and TRBJ1-6, with D unresolved. The CDR3 loop spans 15 amino acids. The germline CDR1 and CDR2 sequences are SEHNR and FQNEAQ (reference sequence). V lost 5 bases and J 0 bases, leaving 8 bases between the germline ends. This CDR3 is CASSPPRSYNSPLHF. The CDR3 nucleotides are TGTGCCAGCAGCCCGCCCCGCTCCTATAATTCACCCCTCCACTTT.

This chain joins TRBV13 and TRBJ2-1, with 8 positions matching TRBD1. The germline V gene encodes CDR1 PRHDT and CDR2 FYEKMQ (reference sequence). The CDR3 covers 14 residues. J gave up 6 bases and V 5 bases, and 6 bases lay outside the gene matches. For the CDR3, the DNA is TGTGCCAGCAGCCTCCTGACAGGGGTCAATGAGCAGTTCTTC. Protein sequence: CASSLLTGVNEQFF. Combining the CDR3 with reference TRBV13 and TRBJ2-1 gives the whole variable domain AAGVIQSPRHLIKEKRETATLKCYPIPRHDTVYWYQQGPGQDPQFLISFYEKMQSDKGSIPDRFSAQQFSDYHSELNMSSLELGDSALYFCASSLLTGVNEQFFGPGTRLTVL.

DNA for the CDR3: TGTGCCAGCAGTTTATCAGGGGGCTCCGGCGAGCAGTACTTC. This translates into CASSLSGGSGEQYF. The genes are TRBV27 and TRBJ2-7; 7 positions match TRBD1. CDR1 MNHEY and CDR2 SMNVEV come from the germline V gene (reference sequence). The CDR3 runs 14 residues. V trimming: 0 bases; J trimming: 6 bases; junction bases outside the gene matches: 5.

The J gene is TRBJ2-7, the V gene TRBV5-1; 7 bases fit TRBD1. This CDR3 has 13 amino acids. Germline assignment: CDR1 SGHRS and CDR2 YFSETQ. V was pared by 2 bases and J by 3 bases, with 2 bases of the junction left unmatched. CDR3 bases: TGCGCCAGCAGCTTTGGACAGGTCTACGAGCAGTACTTC. Translating it yields CASSFGQVYEQYF.

This clone was found a few times. This chain connects TRBV24-1 to TRBJ1-2; perhaps TRBD1 as D (6 bases). V was cut by 0 bases and J by 8 bases, with 12 bases left in between. Looked up from germline, CDR1 is KGHDR and CDR2 is SFDVKD. The CDR3 runs 14 residues. The CDR3 DNA is TGTGCCACCAGTGATTTGTGGGGGCAGGGGGGCTACACCTTC. It encodes CATSDLWGQGGYTF.

The V and J genes are TRBV7-9 and TRBJ2-2; possibly TRBD2 for D (6 bases). The germline CDR1 and CDR2 sequences are SEHNR and FQNEAQ (reference sequence). Trimming pared 2 bases from V and 6 bases from J, leaving 7 bases between. The CDR3 loop spans 13 amino acids. The CDR3 reads CASSLTGAGELFF. For the CDR3, the DNA is TGTGCCAGCAGCTTAACGGGGGCCGGGGAGCTGTTTTTT.

The chain joins TRBV28 to TRBJ2-7, with TRBD1 identical over 7 bases. The CDR3 length is 15 residues. Trimming took 2 bases from V and 2 from J; bases not matched to a gene: 6. From germline, CDR1 is MDHEN and CDR2 SYDVKM. CDR3 DNA sequence: TGTGCCAGCAGTTTAGGGGACAGAGCTACCTACGAGCAGTACTTC. It specifies CASSLGDRATYEQYF. The full variable domain, its missing parts supplied by reference TRBV28 and TRBJ2-7, is DVKVTQSSRYLVKRTGEKVFLECVQDMDHENMFWYRQDPGLGLRLIYFSYDVKMKEKGDIPEGYSVSREKKERFSLILESASTNQTSMYLCASSLGDRATYEQYFGPGTRLTVT.

This chain links TRBV14 with TRBJ2-5, with 13 bases lining up with TRBD2. The length of the CDR3 is 16 residues. Per the germline V gene, CDR1 is SGHDN and CDR2 is FVKESK. V dropped 5 bases and J dropped 2; count of bases not matched to a gene: 5. CDR3 in DNA: TGTGCCAGCAGCAGACTAGCGGGGGGTAAACAAGAGACCCAGTACTTC. Residues: CASSRLAGGKQETQYF.

The chain links TRBV5-5 to TRBJ1-4; weak D call: TRBD1 (5 bases). Germline CDR1 is SGHKS and CDR2 is YYEKEE (reference sequence). Trimming pared 0 bases from V and 8 bases from J, leaving 11 bases between. This CDR3 spans 14 amino acids. The CDR3 sequence: CASSLEGPGEKLFF. The CDR3 region has the DNA TGTGCCAGCAGCTTGGAGGGACCAGGCGAAAAACTGTTTTTT.

The V gene is TRBV4-2, the J gene TRBJ2-3; a weak D match, TRBD1 (7 bases). The CDR3 is made up of 17 amino acids. V was pared by 0 bases and J by 1 base, with 14 bases between. CDR1 LGHNA and CDR2 YNFKEQ come from the germline V gene. In DNA, the CDR3 is TGTGCCAGCAGCCAAGATTGGAGGGACAGCCGCACAGATACGCAGTATTTT. This gives the protein CASSQDWRDSRTDTQYF.

The rearrangement joins TRBV5-1 to TRBJ2-7; no firm D call. From germline, CDR1 is SGHRS and CDR2 YFSETQ. V was trimmed by 5 bases and J by 4 bases, leaving 13 bases between them. The length of the CDR3 is 13 residues. DNA of the CDR3: TGCGCCAGCAGGATGGCCAGGAGTTACGAGCAGTACTTC. Amino acids: CASRMARSYEQYF.

Only one count was recorded for this clone. The chain employs TRBV10-3 and TRBJ2-3, with D uncertain. The CDR3 consists of 19 residues. Germline values: CDR1 ENHRY, CDR2 SYGVKD. V was cut by 0 bases and J by 1 base, with 20 bases left in between. The CDR3 protein is CAISESIPTRKTGTDTQYF. The DNA for the CDR3 is TGTGCCATCAGTGAGTCTATTCCGACCCGGAAAACGGGCACAGATACGCAGTATTTT.

The J gene is TRBJ2-5, the V gene TRBV6-4; 11 bases agree with TRBD2. The germline CDR1 and CDR2 sequences are MRHNA and SNTAGT. CDR3 length: 15 residues. V was clipped by 6 bases and J by 0 bases; unmatched bases: 3. The CDR3 DNA reads TGTGCCAGCAGCGAGGGACTAGCGGACCAAGAGACCCAGTACTTC. The encoded protein is CASSEGLADQETQYF.

The rearrangement joins TRBV7-9 to TRBJ2-5; 9 bases align to TRBD1. V shed 5 bases, J shed 5 bases, and the junction held 6 bases outside the gene matches. This CDR3 spans 14 amino acids. The germline gives CDR1 SEHNR, CDR2 FQNEAQ (reference sequence). CDR3 sequence reads: CASSQGQGSETQYF. Here the CDR3 DNA reads TGTGCCAGCAGCCAGGGACAGGGTAGTGAGACCCAGTACTTC.

The gene calls are TRBV6-6 and TRBJ2-1, with 9 bases matching TRBD2. The CDR3 is 13 residues long. J gave up 12 bases and V 7 bases, and 10 bases lay outside the gene matches. CDR1 is MNHNY, CDR2 SVGAGI, per germline (reference sequence). Here the CDR3 DNA reads TGTGCCAGCACCCCCGGGACTAGCTTTTGGCAGTTCTTC. Translating it yields CASTPGTSFWQFF.

This clone occurred a few times. This chain links TRBV18 with TRBJ1-6; D is unclear. Trimming cost V 6 bases and J 9 bases, with 18 bases left between them. The CDR3 covers 15 residues. The germline gives CDR1 KGHSH, CDR2 LQKENI. The CDR3, as DNA: TGTGCCAGCTCCCTGGTAGGGTCAGAAGGTTCACCCCTCCACTTT. Protein product: CASSLVGSEGSPLHF.

The V call is TRBV6-5, the J call TRBJ1-1, with 7 nucleotides matching TRBD1. This CDR3 has 14 residues. CDR1 is MNHEY and CDR2 is SVGAGI in the germline V gene. Trimming at V came to 8 bases and at J to 5 bases, leaving 11 bases not matched to a gene. The CDR3: CASCAQGRWTEAFF. CDR3 DNA: TGTGCCAGCTGCGCACAGGGGCGATGGACTGAAGCTTTCTTT.

In regard to this clone: Mismatch with germline at one junction end may stem from a read error. The chain is built from TRBV19 and TRBJ2-7; 9 nucleotides line up with TRBD2. Germline-derived CDR1 and CDR2 are LNHDA and SQIVND (reference sequence). The CDR3 sequence is 11 residues long. CDR3 loop: CASSIGGGADF. The CDR3 DNA reads as TGTGCCAGTAGTATAGGCGGGGGGGCGGACTTC.

The J gene is TRBJ1-5, the V gene TRBV4-3, with TRBD1 identical over 7 bases. With V trimmed by 3 bases and J by 7 bases, 12 bases remained unmatched. CDR1 is LGHNA and CDR2 is YSLEER in the germline V gene. The CDR3 spans 16 residues. CDR3 region: CASSHKKGAPGQPQHF. The CDR3 DNA follows: TGCGCCAGCAGCCACAAAAAGGGGGCGCCGGGGCAGCCCCAGCATTTT.

The CDR3 reads CASSGGENQPQHF. The CDR3 DNA reads as TGTGCCAGCAGCGGGGGGGAAAATCAGCCCCAGCATTTT. The chain employs TRBV5-4 and TRBJ1-5, with D perhaps TRBD1 (5 bases). The ends were cut back, 4 bases at V and 4 bases at J, with 9 bases in the middle. In germline, CDR1 is SGHNT, CDR2 YYREEE (reference sequence). There are 13 residues in the CDR3.